The T cell receptor (beta chain) described here comes from a study of blood T cell repertoires in COVID-19. The authors' processing: Amplification of reference gene primers provided the estimated nucleated cell counts. TCRdb's copy holds only in-frame clones and misses some; the assay was immunoSEQ multiplex PCR. The V and J calls and clone size are taken from that table; D and trimming were inferred from the DNA. The table has around 250,000 clones, roughly four fifths seen once; the top ten hold under 2%. The CDR3 loop spans 16 amino acids. Unmatched junction bases numbered 15, after V lost 4 bases and J lost 8 bases. Germline CDR1 reads SQVTM; CDR2 reads ANQGSEA.

The genes are TRBV29-1 and TRBJ2-1; 9 nucleotides agree with TRBD1. The specimen sequenced was peripheral blood. The source of this sequence is an elderly woman with acute or convalescent COVID-19. The CDR3: CSVVRDREVPSDEQFF. The CDR3 DNA is TGCAGCGTTGTCCGGGACAGGGAAGTCCCAAGTGATGAGCAGTTCTTC.